A selection of T cell receptor beta chains follows, all from one sample in a study of blood T cell repertoires in COVID-19. TCRdb's table, derived via immunoSEQ multiplex PCR, lists solely in-frame clones and lacks some. This sample has approximately 170,000 clones, with around 90% found just once. Sample: peripheral blood. These TCRs come from a man in his late teens or twenties with COVID-19, enrolled during active disease. CDR3s include the opening cysteine and the closing phenylalanine or tryptophan. D genes are given only for firm matches. Where a row states a size, it is once, few, many or the class of an expanded clone; other rows omit it.

>TRBD1|TRBV2|TRBJ2-5|-
TGTGCCAGCGACAGGGGGCTAGGGGAGACCCAGTACTTC
CASDRGLGETQYF
>-|TRBV7-9|TRBJ2-5|-
TGTGCCAGCAGCTCGGGAGACGGAGAGACCCAGTACTTC
CASSSGDGETQYF
>TRBD1|TRBV10-2|TRBJ2-1|-
TGCGCCAGCAGTGGGGACAGGGAGGAGCAGTTCTTC
CASSGDREEQFF
>TRBD1|TRBV11-2|TRBJ1-3|-
TGTGCCAGCAGTTATAGTTGGTACAGGGGCTCTGGAAACACCATATATTTT
CASSYSWYRGSGNTIYF
>TRBD1|TRBV6-5|TRBJ1-1|-
TGTGCCAGCAGTTACTCCGGGACAGGGAACACTGAAGCTTTCTTT
CASSYSGTGNTEAFF
>TRBD2|TRBV7-9|TRBJ2-5|-
TGTGCCAGCAGCTTATTGGGACTAGCGGGGTACCAAGAGACCCAGTACTTC
CASSLLGLAGYQETQYF
>TRBD2|TRBV5-1|TRBJ2-7|-
TGCGCCAGCAGCTTGGCGGCTAGCGGGGGGACCTACGAGCAGTACTTC
CASSLAASGGTYEQYF
>-|TRBV7-8|TRBJ2-3|-
TGTGCCAGCAGCTTAGCCGACTTTGCTAGCACAGATACGCAGTATTTT
CASSLADFASTDTQYF
>-|TRBV11-3|TRBJ2-1|-
TGTGCCAGCAGCTTTGCAGGGATCAATGAGCAGTTCTTC
CASSFAGINEQFF
>-|TRBV19|TRBJ1-1|-
TGTGCCAGTAGTATGGCCGCGGGTGACACTGAAGCTTTCTTT
CASSMAAGDTEAFF
>-|TRBV29-1|TRBJ1-1|-
TGCAGCGTTGGTCCAGGGTCTGAAGCTTTCTTT
CSVGPGSEAFF
>-|TRBV4-3|TRBJ1-2|-
TGCGCCAGCAGCCAAGACCCGGTAACTATTGGCTACACCTTC
CASSQDPVTIGYTF
>-|TRBV19|TRBJ1-6|few
TGTGCCAGTAGTACCCGGTACAGGGTCGGTTCACCCCTCCACTTT
CASSTRYRVGSPLHF
>TRBD1|TRBV5-6|TRBJ2-7|few
TGTGCCAGCAGCTGGGGACAGCTCTACGAGCAGTACTTC
CASSWGQLYEQYF
>TRBD2|TRBV7-2|TRBJ2-1|-
TGTGCCAGCAGCCCCCGGGGGGGAGCGGGTGGGAATGAGCAGTTCTTC
CASSPRGGAGGNEQFF
>TRBD2|TRBV3-1/TRBV3-2|TRBJ2-1|-
TGTGCCAGCAGCCAAGATCTAGCGGGAGTGAATGAGCAGTTCTTC
CASSQDLAGVNEQFF
>-|TRBV3-1/TRBV3-2|TRBJ2-1|-
TGTGCCAGCAGCGAAGAGTGGAGCAATGAGCAGTTCTTC
CASSEEWSNEQFF
>TRBD1|TRBV19|TRBJ1-2|-
TGTGCCAGTACCACCTTGGGACAGGGGGTCTATGGCTACACCTTC
CASTTLGQGVYGYTF
>-|TRBV15|TRBJ1-2|-
TGTGCCACCAGCAGAGAGAACACAGCCTCCTATTCCTATGGCTACACCTTC
CATSRENTASYSYGYTF
>-|TRBV29-1|TRBJ1-3|-
TGCAGCGTTGCTCAGGCAGAAGCTGGAAACACCATATATTTT
CSVAQAEAGNTIYF
>TRBD1|TRBV2|TRBJ2-7|-
TGTGCCAGCAGCCCTGGACAGGGCGGAGAGCAGTACTTC
CASSPGQGGEQYF
>-|TRBV4-3|TRBJ2-1|-
TGCGCCAGCAGACTGAGGACTTGGCCGGAGGATGAGCAGTTCTTC
CASRLRTWPEDEQFF
>-|TRBV2|TRBJ1-6|-
TGTGCCAGCAGTGAAGCTCTGCGGTTCAATTCACCCCTCCACTTT
CASSEALRFNSPLHF
>-|TRBV7-9|TRBJ2-5|once
TGTGCCAGCAGTTCCATTGGCGGGCAAGAGACCCAGTACTTC
CASSSIGGQETQYF
>-|TRBV7-2|TRBJ1-5|-
TGTGCCAGCAGCTTGGGTGCGGGCCCCAATCAGCCCCAGCATTTT
CASSLGAGPNQPQHF
>-|TRBV5-1|TRBJ1-5|-
TGCGCCAGCAGCTTGGGGCCTTATAGCAATCAGCCCCAGCATTTT
CASSLGPYSNQPQHF
>-|TRBV7-2|TRBJ2-1|once
TGTGCCAGCAGCCAATTTGGGCAGGGTTGGTTCTTC
CASSQFGQGWFF
>-|TRBV6-2/TRBV6-3|TRBJ2-3|-
TGTGCCAGCAGCCCGACTGTCTTGGATACGCAGTATTTT
CASSPTVLDTQYF
>TRBD1|TRBV10-3|TRBJ2-3|-
TGTGCCATCAGTGTCCCTGAGGGGGCCCACACAGATACGCAGTATTTT
CAISVPEGAHTDTQYF
>-|TRBV9|TRBJ2-5|-
TGTGCCAGCAGCGTAGATAACAGTTACCAAGAGACCCAGTACTTC
CASSVDNSYQETQYF
>-|TRBV7-2|TRBJ2-1|-
TGTGCCAGCAGCTTAAGCCCACTGTACAATGAGCAGTTCTTC
CASSLSPLYNEQFF
>TRBD1|TRBV15|TRBJ2-7|-
TGTGCCACCAGCAGAGCTTGGAACAGGGGGCGGAACGAGCAGTACTTC
CATSRAWNRGRNEQYF
>-|TRBV9|TRBJ2-2|-
TGTGCCAGCAGCCCCACTACAGGGAAGAACACCGGGGAGCTGTTTTTT
CASSPTTGKNTGELFF
>TRBD1|TRBV13|TRBJ1-2|-
TGTGCCAGCAGCTCGCCGGGACAGGGTATGGGCTACACCTTC
CASSSPGQGMGYTF
>TRBD2|TRBV27|TRBJ2-3|-
TGTGCCAGCAGTTTATTGAGACTAGCGGATAGCACAGATACGCAGTATTTT
CASSLLRLADSTDTQYF
>-|TRBV11-2|TRBJ1-2|-
TGTGCCAGCAGCTTAGATCCAGCTGACTTCTATGGCTACACCTTC
CASSLDPADFYGYTF
>-|TRBV6-2/TRBV6-3|TRBJ1-4|-
TGTGCCAGCAGTTATTCAACGGGGAATGGTTTTGCAACTAATGAAAAACTGCTTTTT
CASSYSTGNGFATNEKLLF
>-|TRBV24-1|TRBJ1-5|-
TGTGCCACCGCGGGGCCTGTTAGCAATCAGCCCCAGCATTTT
CATAGPVSNQPQHF
>-|TRBV4-1|TRBJ1-1|-
TGCGCCAGCAGCCAAGGTTGGGCACCCGCCAAGGCTTTCTTT
CASSQGWAPAKAFF
>-|TRBV3-1/TRBV3-2|TRBJ2-3|-
TGTGCCAGCAGCCAAGACGTAAGGAGGAATACGCAGTATTTT
CASSQDVRRNTQYF
>-|TRBV29-1|TRBJ1-1|-
TGCAGCGTTGGGAGGGGTGGAAATGAAGCTTTCTTT
CSVGRGGNEAFF
>TRBD2|TRBV4-2|TRBJ2-1|once
TGTGCCAGCAGCCCAGGGTCCACGTTCGGCGGGAGGGAGGCGAATGAGCAGTTCTTC
CASSPGSTFGGREANEQFF
>-|TRBV30|TRBJ1-1|-
TGTGCCTGGTTACGTGAGCCTGGGAACACTGAAGCTTTCTTT
CAWLREPGNTEAFF
>TRBD2|TRBV11-3|TRBJ2-3|-
TGTGCCAGCAGCTCTGGGACTAGCGGGGGCACAGATACGCAGTATTTT
CASSSGTSGGTDTQYF
>TRBD2|TRBV4-3|TRBJ2-1|-
TGCGCCAGCAGCCCCGGGAGGAATAATGAGCAGTTCTTC
CASSPGRNNEQFF
>-|TRBV28|TRBJ2-7|once
TGTGCCAGCAGTTTTAACGCAGGGGACTCCTACGAGCAGTACTTC
CASSFNAGDSYEQYF
>-|TRBV18|TRBJ1-2|-
TGTGCCAGCTCACCACCCGGACAGCCCTATGGCTACACCTTC
CASSPPGQPYGYTF
>TRBD1|TRBV28|TRBJ1-4|-
TGTGCCAGCAGTTTGACAGGGCGAGGGAGTGAAAAACTGTTTTTT
CASSLTGRGSEKLFF
>-|TRBV7-3|TRBJ2-1|-
TGTGCCAGCAGCTTAACGGCCAGGGGTTGGAATGAGCAGTTCTTC
CASSLTARGWNEQFF
>TRBD1|TRBV5-1|TRBJ2-7|-
TGCGCCAGCAGCTTGTATTCAGGGGGCGAAATTCCCTACGAGCAGTACTTC
CASSLYSGGEIPYEQYF
>-|TRBV24-1|TRBJ1-3|-
TGTGCCACCAGTGACCCTGGACAGCCTGGAAACACCATATATTTT
CATSDPGQPGNTIYF
>TRBD1|TRBV27|TRBJ2-5|-
TGTGCCAGCAAAAAACAGGGGGCTTGGGAGACCCAGTACTTC
CASKKQGAWETQYF
>-|TRBV10-3|TRBJ2-2|-
TGTGCCGTGGACAGTTTGAACACCGGGGAGCTGTTTTTT
CAVDSLNTGELFF
>TRBD1|TRBV30|TRBJ1-3|-
TGTGCCTGGCACCGGGACAGTTTTTCCTCTGGAAACACCATATATTTT
CAWHRDSFSSGNTIYF
>-|TRBV11-2|TRBJ2-7|-
TGTGCCAGCAGCTTAGGGATAGGTGTAAGACAGTCACCCTACGAGCAGTACTTC
CASSLGIGVRQSPYEQYF
>-|TRBV2|TRBJ2-7|-
TGTGCCAGCTACGGGAGTAATGAGCAGTACTTC
CASYGSNEQYF
>-|TRBV5-1|TRBJ2-7|-
TGCGCCAGCAGCTTCGGGCAGCGGGAGCAGTACTTC
CASSFGQREQYF
>TRBD1|TRBV28|TRBJ1-6|-
TGTGCCAGCAGTCAACAGGGGGTGGGAAATTCACCCCTCCACTTT
CASSQQGVGNSPLHF
>TRBD1|TRBV3-1/TRBV3-2|TRBJ2-1|-
TGTGCCAGCAGCCCACCAAGGGGGACCGGGACAGGGTTCTACAATGAGCAGTTCTTC
CASSPPRGTGTGFYNEQFF
>-|TRBV19|TRBJ2-3|once
TGTGCCAGTAGTAAGACTAGTATGGATACGCAGTATTTT
CASSKTSMDTQYF